Presented here are 12 T cell receptor beta chains from one specimen sequenced in a study of shared clonotypes between healthy human individuals. Profiled with immunoSEQ multiplex PCR; TCRdb holds only in-frame clones, not every one. The repertoire holds a few million clones, with roughly nine tenths as singletons. The material sequenced was naive CD4+ T cells sorted from blood. Stated subset: CD45RA+ positively selected. The receptor source for this set is a man between 18 and 29 years old in good health.

CDR3 amino acids: CASSKLLRDRNYGYTF. CDR3 bases: TGTGCCAGCAGCAAACTCTTGCGTGATCGGAACTATGGCTACACCTTC. The chain links TRBV2 to TRBJ1-2; D uncertain. CDR3 length: 16 residues. Germline CDR1 SNHLY, CDR2 FYNNEI. The V and J ends lost 6 bases and 2 bases respectively, with 19 bases between them.

The V and J genes are TRBV19 and TRBJ1-5; 10 bases agree with TRBD1. V lost 8 bases, J lost 1 base, and 14 bases stayed unmatched. The germline V gene has CDR1 LNHDA and CDR2 SQIVND (reference sequence). The CDR3 runs to 18 residues. This CDR3 reads CASQSGTGVQWSNQPQHF. The CDR3 nucleotides read TGTGCCAGTCAGTCCGGGACAGGGGTGCAATGGAGCAATCAGCCCCAGCATTTT.

This clone was detected only a few times. J is TRBJ2-7 and V is TRBV6-6, with 9 bases matching TRBD1. CDR1 and CDR2 from the germline V gene are MNHNY and SVGAGI (reference sequence). This CDR3 has 12 residues. Germline trimming cut 7 bases from V and 6 bases from J; bases unmatched to any gene: 4. The CDR3 region has the DNA TGTGCCAGCAACAGGGGGCCCTCCGAGCAGTACTTC. Amino acid sequence: CASNRGPSEQYF.

The chain combines TRBV19 with TRBJ2-1; tentative D call: TRBD2 (6 bases). The CDR3 contains 16 residues. V lost 5 bases and J lost 0, with 14 bases in between. CDR1 and CDR2 from the germline V gene are LNHDA and SQIVND (reference sequence). The CDR3 spells CASSRTSTGSYNEQFF. For the CDR3, the DNA is TGTGCCAGTAGTCGTACTAGCACAGGCTCCTACAATGAGCAGTTCTTC.

This clone has a single count. At one end the junction does not follow the germline gene, possibly because of a read error. The gene calls are TRBV27 and TRBJ1-1; 8 bases match TRBD1. The CDR3 runs 13 residues. The germline V gene encodes CDR1 MNHEY and CDR2 SMNVEV (reference sequence). The CDR3 region is CASRTIPGQVFVF. The CDR3 DNA is TGTGCCAGCAGAACTATTCCGGGACAGGTCTTCGTCTTT.

The V gene is TRBV19, the J gene TRBJ2-2; a weak D match, TRBD2 (5 bases). The CDR3 covers 14 residues. V gave up 6 bases and J gave up 5 bases, with 13 bases separating them. Germline CDR1 and CDR2: LNHDA and SQIVND (reference sequence). The CDR3 loop reads CASRDPGETGELFF. CDR3 sequence (DNA): TGTGCCAGTAGAGACCCTGGGGAGACCGGGGAGCTGTTTTTT.

The chain combines TRBV6-1 with TRBJ2-3; TRBD2 aligns across 7 bases. The CDR3 is made up of 16 amino acids. In germline, CDR1 is MNHNS, CDR2 SASEGT. After removal of 2 bases from V and 2 bases from J, the junction contained 7 bases not matched to a gene. Written as DNA, the CDR3 is TGTGCCAGCAGTGAATGGGGGGGAGGGTCCACAGATACGCAGTATTTT. Its translation: CASSEWGGGSTDTQYF.

Here the CDR3 DNA reads TGCGCCAGCAGCCAAGGTTCAGCAGGAGCTAACTATGGCTACACCTTC. It translates to CASSQGSAGANYGYTF. This chain uses TRBV4-1 with TRBJ1-2; D is uncertain. The CDR3 is made up of 16 amino acids. From germline, CDR1 is MGHRA and CDR2 YSYEKL. The V end lost 1 base, the J end lost 0 bases, and 12 bases lay between the germline ends.

This clone was counted once. The genes are TRBV5-1 and TRBJ2-1; 9 nucleotides match TRBD2. The V and J ends lost 4 bases and 3 bases, in that order; junction bases with no gene match: 5. Germline CDR1 and CDR2: SGHRS and YFSETQ. The CDR3 is 15 amino acids. This CDR3 reads CASSESSGVYNEQFF. CDR3 nucleotides: TGCGCCAGCAGCGAATCTAGCGGGGTCTACAATGAGCAGTTCTTC.

The chain links TRBV7-9 to TRBJ2-1; tentatively, D is TRBD2 (7 bases). Germline values: CDR1 SEHNR, CDR2 FQNEAQ (reference sequence). Trimming left V 1 base short and J 8 bases short, with 15 bases between. The CDR3 runs 15 residues. CDR3 protein: CASSLGEGVTDEQFF. CDR3 in DNA: TGTGCCAGCAGCTTAGGGGAGGGGGTCACGGATGAGCAGTTCTTC.

This chain links TRBV7-6 with TRBJ1-3; D not certain. The CDR3 extends over 15 amino acids. The V and J ends lost 2 bases and 0 bases respectively, with 8 bases between them. Germline loops: CDR1 SGHVS, CDR2 FNYEAQ. The CDR3 loop reads CASSLYGSSGNTIYF. Written as DNA, the CDR3 is TGTGCCAGCAGCTTATATGGGAGCTCTGGAAACACCATATATTTT.

The V gene is TRBV18, the J gene TRBJ1-4, with D uncertain. Germline V gene data show CDR1 as KGHSH and CDR2 as LQKENI. V was clipped by 4 bases and J by 3 bases, with 12 bases between them. This CDR3 comprises 15 residues. This chain's CDR3 is CASSRKGPPNEKLFF. CDR3 in DNA: TGTGCCAGCTCACGTAAAGGGCCTCCTAATGAAAAACTGTTTTTT.